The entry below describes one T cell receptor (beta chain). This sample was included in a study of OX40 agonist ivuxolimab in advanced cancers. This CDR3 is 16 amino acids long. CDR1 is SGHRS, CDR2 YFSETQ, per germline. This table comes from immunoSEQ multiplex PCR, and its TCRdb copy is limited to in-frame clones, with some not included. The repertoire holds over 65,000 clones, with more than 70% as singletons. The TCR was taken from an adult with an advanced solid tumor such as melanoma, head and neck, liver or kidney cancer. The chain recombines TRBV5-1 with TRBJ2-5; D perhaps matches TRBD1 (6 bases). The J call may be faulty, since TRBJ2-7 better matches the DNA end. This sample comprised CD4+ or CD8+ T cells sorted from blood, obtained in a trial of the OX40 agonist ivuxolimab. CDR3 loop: CASSHLGADSSYEQYF. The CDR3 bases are TGCGCCAGCAGCCACTTGGGTGCGGACAGCTCCTACGAGCAGTACTTC.